The T cell receptor (beta chain) under discussion was sequenced for a study of OX40 agonist ivuxolimab in advanced cancers. Of note for this clone: The antigen remains unidentified.

Findings and caveats of the study: At doses 0.1 to 3.0 mg/kg, CD4+ and CD8+ clones expanded.

Germline V lookup: CDR1 SEHNR, CDR2 FQNEAQ (reference sequence). The V end lost 5 bases, the J end lost 3 bases, and 12 bases lay between the germline ends. The CDR3 is made up of 14 amino acids. Method: immunoSEQ multiplex PCR; TCRdb's copy keeps in-frame clones and lacks some. The data show roughly 61,000 clones, approximately 90% seen once. The sequencing used CD4+ or CD8+ T cells sorted from blood, collected in a trial of the OX40 agonist ivuxolimab. The chain links TRBV7-9 to TRBJ2-3; TRBD1 might be the D (6 bases). The receptor was derived from an adult with an advanced solid tumor such as melanoma, head and neck, liver or kidney cancer. This CDR3 reads CASSPGQGTDTQYF. CDR3 bases: TGTGCCAGCAGCCCTGGGCAGGGGACAGATACGCAGTATTTT.